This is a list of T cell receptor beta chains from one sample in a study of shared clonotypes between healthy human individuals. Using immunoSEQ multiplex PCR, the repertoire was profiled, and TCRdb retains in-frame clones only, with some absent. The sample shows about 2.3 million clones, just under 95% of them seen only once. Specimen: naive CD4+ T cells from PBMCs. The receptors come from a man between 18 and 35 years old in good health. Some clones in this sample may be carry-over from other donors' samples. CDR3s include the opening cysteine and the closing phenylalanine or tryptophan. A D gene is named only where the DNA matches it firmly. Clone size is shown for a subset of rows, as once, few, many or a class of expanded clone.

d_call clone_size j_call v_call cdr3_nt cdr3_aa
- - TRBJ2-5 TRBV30 TGTGCCTGGAGTGTCCGTGGCTACGAGACCCAGTACTTC CAWSVRGYETQYF
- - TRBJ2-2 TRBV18 TGTGCCAGCTCACGGGCCTCGAACACCGGGGAGCTGTTTTTT CASSRASNTGELFF
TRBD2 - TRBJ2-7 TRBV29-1 TGCAGCGTTGGGGGACTAGCGGGAGCTTACGAGCAGTACTTC CSVGGLAGAYEQYF
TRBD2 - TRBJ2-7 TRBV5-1 TGCGCCAGCAGCCCCGGGACTAGCGGAAACGAGCAGTACTTC CASSPGTSGNEQYF
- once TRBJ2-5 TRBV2 TGTGCCAGCAGCCGACTAGGGCAAGAGACCCAGTACTTC CASSRLGQETQYF
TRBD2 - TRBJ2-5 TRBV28 TGTGCCAGCAGTCCTTGGACTAGCATAGAGACCCAGTACTTC CASSPWTSIETQYF
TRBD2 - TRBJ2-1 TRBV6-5 TGTGCCAGCACCGCCCCTAGCGGGAGAACGAATGAGCAGTTCTTC CASTAPSGRTNEQFF
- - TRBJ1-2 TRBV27 TGTGCCAGCAGTTTATCCTCCGCCGCGGGATCTGGCTACACCTTC CASSLSSAAGSGYTF
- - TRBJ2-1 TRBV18 TGTGCCAGCTCACCACCGTACGACAATTTTAATGAGCAGTTCTTC CASSPPYDNFNEQFF
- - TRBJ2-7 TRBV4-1 TGCGCCAGCAGCTTCAGCGGAGACCTTTACGAGCAGTACTTC CASSFSGDLYEQYF
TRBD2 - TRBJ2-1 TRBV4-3 TGCGCCAGCAGCCCTCGGACTAGCGGGAGACTGAATGAGCAGTTCTTC CASSPRTSGRLNEQFF
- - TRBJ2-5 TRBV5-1 TGCGCCAGCAGCTACAGTGACTACACTAAGGAGACCCAGTACTTC CASSYSDYTKETQYF
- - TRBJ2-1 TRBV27 TGTGCCAGCAGTCCAGCAAACGGGCGGACCTACAATGAGCAGTTCTTC CASSPANGRTYNEQFF
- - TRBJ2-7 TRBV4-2 TGTGCCAGCAGCCAAGCGTGGGTCGGGTCGTACGAGCAGTACTTC CASSQAWVGSYEQYF
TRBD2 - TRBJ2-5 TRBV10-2 TGCGCCAGCAGCGTAGCGGGAAAAGAGACCCAGTACTTC CASSVAGKETQYF
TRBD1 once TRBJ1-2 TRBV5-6 TGTGCCAGCAGCTTACAGGGGGCGCGAGGCTACACCTTC CASSLQGARGYTF
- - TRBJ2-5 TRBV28 TGTGCCAGCAGTTTTTTTCGCAGTGGAGAGACCCAGTACTTC CASSFFRSGETQYF
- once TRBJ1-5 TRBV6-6 TGTGCCAGCAGTTACCGGGGGCAGGGGCAGCCCCAGCATTTT CASSYRGQGQPQHF
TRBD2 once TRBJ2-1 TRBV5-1 TGCGCCACGTCCGTTGCGGGAGACCTCTCCTACAATGAGCAGTTCTTC CATSVAGDLSYNEQFF
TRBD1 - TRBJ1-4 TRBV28 TGTGCCAGCAGTGGACAGGATCAACCCAATGAAAAACTGTTTTTT CASSGQDQPNEKLFF
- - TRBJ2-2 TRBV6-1 TGTGCCAGCAGTGAGCGGGCGAACACCGGGGAGCTGTTTTTT CASSERANTGELFF
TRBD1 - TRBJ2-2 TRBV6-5 TGTGCCAGCAGTTACTCGCCGACAGGGGTCACCGGGGAGCTGTTTTTT CASSYSPTGVTGELFF
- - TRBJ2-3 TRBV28 TGTGCCAGCAGTCAAGGTGGTAGCACAGATACGCAGTATTTT CASSQGGSTDTQYF
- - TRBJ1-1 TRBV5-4 TGTGCCAGCAGCTTATTGGGTCCCGGACTGAGGAACACTGAAGCTTTCTTT CASSLLGPGLRNTEAFF
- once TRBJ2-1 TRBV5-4 TGTGCCAGCAGCTTGCCGGTATCCTCCTACAATGAGCAGTTCTTC CASSLPVSSYNEQFF
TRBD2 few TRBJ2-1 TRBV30 TGTGCCTGGATGCTAGGTAGCGGGAGCCGTCGGGAGCAGTTCTTC CAWMLGSGSRREQFF
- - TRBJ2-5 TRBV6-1 TGTGCCAGCAGTGAACCCCGATGGCAGGGGAAAGGGACCCAGTACTTC CASSEPRWQGKGTQYF
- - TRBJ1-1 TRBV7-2 TGTGCCAGCAGCTTAGGCGGACTGAACACTGAAGCTTTCTTT CASSLGGLNTEAFF
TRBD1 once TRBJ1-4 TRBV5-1 TGCGCCAGCAGCCTGGGACAGGTGATCAATGAAAAACTGTTTTTT CASSLGQVINEKLFF
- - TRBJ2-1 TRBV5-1 TGCGCCAGCAGCTTGGTTGGCAGCCCACAGCAGTTCTTC CASSLVGSPQQFF
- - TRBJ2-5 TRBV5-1 TGCGCCAGCAGCCTCGAGGAGGAGACCCAGTACTTC CASSLEEETQYF
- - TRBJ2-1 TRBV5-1 TGCGCCAGCAGCCAGGGACGGAGCTCCTACAATGAGCAGTTCTTC CASSQGRSSYNEQFF
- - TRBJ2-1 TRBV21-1 TGTGCCAGCAGCAGTTGGACTAGCGGGAGGCAACCCTACAATGAGCAGTTCTTC CASSSWTSGRQPYNEQFF
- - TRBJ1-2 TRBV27 TGTGCCAGCAGTTCGAGCACAATAGGAGGCTACACCTTC CASSSSTIGGYTF
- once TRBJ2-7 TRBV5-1 TGCGCCAGCAGCTTGGGGGGTGGGGACACCTACGAGCAGTACTTC CASSLGGGDTYEQYF
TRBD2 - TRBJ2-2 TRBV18 TGTGCCAGCTCACCGAGACTAGCGGCGAACACCGGGGAGCTGTTTTTT CASSPRLAANTGELFF
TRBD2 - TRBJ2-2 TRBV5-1 TGCGCCAGCAGCTCAGAGCCAGCGGGAGGCACCGGGGAGCTGTTTTTT CASSSEPAGGTGELFF
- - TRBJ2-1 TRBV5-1 TGCGCCAGCAGCTCTAGGGTGGGGGAATACAATGAGCAGTTCTTC CASSSRVGEYNEQFF
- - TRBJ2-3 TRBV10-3 TGTGCCATCAGTGAGAACCCGGCAGGGACAGATACGCAGTATTTT CAISENPAGTDTQYF
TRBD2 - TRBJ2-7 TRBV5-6 TGTGCCAGCAGCTTGGGGTTGGCGGGAGACTACGAGCAGTACTTC CASSLGLAGDYEQYF
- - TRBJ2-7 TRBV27 TGTGCCATGGGTAGGAATGAACACGAGCAGTACTTC CAMGRNEHEQYF
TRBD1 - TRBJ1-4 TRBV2 TGTGCCAGCAGTCCGGACAGGGCAAATGAAAAACTGTTTTTT CASSPDRANEKLFF
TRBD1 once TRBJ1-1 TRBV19 TGTGCCAGCCGAACAGGGGGATATACTGAAGCTTTCTTT CASRTGGYTEAFF
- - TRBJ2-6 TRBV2 TGTGCCAGCCCGACAGGCGTAACCTCTGGGGCCAACGTCCTGACTTTC CASPTGVTSGANVLTF
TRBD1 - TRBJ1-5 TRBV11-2 TGTGCCAGCAGCCTACAGGGGGGGAATCAGCCCCAGCATTTT CASSLQGGNQPQHF
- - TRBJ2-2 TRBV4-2 TGTGCCAGCAGCCAAGTCGGGGGCTCCGGGGAGCTGTTTTTT CASSQVGGSGELFF
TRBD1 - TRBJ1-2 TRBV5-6 TGTGCCAGCAGCTTGCTCGGACAGGGGGGAGGCTACACCTTC CASSLLGQGGGYTF
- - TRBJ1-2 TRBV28 TGTGCCAGCAGCCCACCTTCTAGGGGCTACACCTTC CASSPPSRGYTF
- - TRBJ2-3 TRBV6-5 TGTGCCAGCAGTTTTAACAGGGTTTCCACAGATACGCAGTATTTT CASSFNRVSTDTQYF